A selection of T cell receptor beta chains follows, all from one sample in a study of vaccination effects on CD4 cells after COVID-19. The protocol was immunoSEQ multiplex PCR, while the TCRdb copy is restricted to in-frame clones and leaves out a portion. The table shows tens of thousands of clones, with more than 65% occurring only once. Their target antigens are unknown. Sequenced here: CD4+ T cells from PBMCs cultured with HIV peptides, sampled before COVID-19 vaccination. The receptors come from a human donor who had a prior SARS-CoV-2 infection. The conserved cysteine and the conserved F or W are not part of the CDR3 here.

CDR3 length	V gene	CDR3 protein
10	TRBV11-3	ASSPRQGAQY
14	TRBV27	ATKPDPGGTNEKLF
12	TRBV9	ASSVDWGGTEAF
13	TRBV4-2	ASSQDGGTGRLYT
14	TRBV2	ASSDPPGSSGNTIY
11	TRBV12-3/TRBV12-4	ASSEDRISDYT
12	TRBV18	ASSLGQGAYEQY
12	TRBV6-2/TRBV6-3	ASSYWGGNQPQH
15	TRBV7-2	ASSLGLAGGPVDTQY
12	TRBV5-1	ASSPGTGDYEQY
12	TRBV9	ASSVESSLSPLH
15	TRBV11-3	ASSSLTSGRAKNIQY
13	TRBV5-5	ASSRLRGPGNTQY
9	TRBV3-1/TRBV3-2	ASSLRNTIY
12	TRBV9	ASNGGGLNYGYT
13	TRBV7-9	ASSPQTGVQEKLF
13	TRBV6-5	ASSYNQRGRGTQY
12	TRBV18	ASSLYQNTGELF
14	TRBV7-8	ASSRGTVFNTGELF
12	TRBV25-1	ASSGFTGDTEAF
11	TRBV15	ATGQGFGEKLF
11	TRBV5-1	ASSLDAVSGYT
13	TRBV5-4	ASSLPGRTNYGYT
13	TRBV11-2	ASTRTGRNSYEQY
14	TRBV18	ASSPPGATGANVLT
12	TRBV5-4	ASSLARTNTEAF
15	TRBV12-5	ASGLVTAGVPNTEAF
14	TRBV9	ASSYSGHSSYNEQF
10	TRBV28	ASSEGNEKLF
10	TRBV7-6	ASSHYTGELF
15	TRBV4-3	ASSQDTLTGPTGELF
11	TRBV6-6	ASSYSAYNEQF
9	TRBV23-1	ASSLGAGYT
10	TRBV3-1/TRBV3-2	ASGIIRGELF
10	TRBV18	ASSTFTDTQY
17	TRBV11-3	ASSLGGLAGVYSYNEQF
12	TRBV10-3	AISESQGGWGYT
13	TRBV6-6	ASSRDSHRPDTQY
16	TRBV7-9	ASSHEIGASGRRYEQY
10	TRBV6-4	ASRDAGGGYT
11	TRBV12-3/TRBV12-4	ASSGQGSDTQY
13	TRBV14	ASSPFRGRGTEAF
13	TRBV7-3	ASSFSGQNNSPLH
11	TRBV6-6	ASRDRDRSPLH
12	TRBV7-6	ASSPTDSHYEQY
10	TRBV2	ASFARAGTQY